The 16 T cell receptor beta chains reported below all come from one sample, sequenced in a study of shared clonotypes between healthy human individuals. Produced via immunoSEQ multiplex PCR; TCRdb's table is partial and in-frame only. The sample lists about 1 million clones, under 80% occurring once. The sequencing sample was made of memory CD4+ T cells sorted from blood. The subset was: CD45RA-negative fraction. These receptor sequences come from a man between 18 and 29 years old in good health.

The DNA for the CDR3 is TGTGCCAGCAGCCCAGGGACGGTGGGCTCTGGAAACACCATATATTTT. Translating it yields CASSPGTVGSGNTIYF. The genes are TRBV9 and TRBJ1-3; D is possibly TRBD1 (5 bases). From germline, CDR1 is SGDLS and CDR2 YYNGEE. This CDR3 spans 16 amino acids. V was clipped by 4 bases and J by 0 bases, with 14 bases between them.

V and J are TRBV2 and TRBJ2-7; D is ambiguous. CDR1 SNHLY and CDR2 FYNNEI come from the germline V gene. The CDR3 contains 11 residues. Trimming pared 8 bases from V and 0 bases from J, leaving 5 bases between. This CDR3 is CASANSYEQYF. CDR3 nucleotide sequence: TGTGCCAGCGCCAACTCCTACGAGCAGTACTTC.

V gene TRBV25-1 combines with J gene TRBJ2-3; no definite D call. The germline V gene has CDR1 MGHDK and CDR2 SYGVNS. V was pared by 4 bases and J by 6 bases, with 8 bases between. This CDR3 is built from 12 residues. The CDR3 reads CASSASSDTQYF. The DNA for the CDR3 is TGTGCCAGCAGTGCCTCTTCCGATACGCAGTATTTT.

This clone was observed a few times. Other nucleotide sequences in the sample specify the same CDR3. V is TRBV30 and J is TRBJ1-6, with D maybe TRBD1 (5 bases). This CDR3 has 12 residues. The V gene lost 1 base and the J gene lost 7 bases, with 5 bases spanning the gap. From germline, CDR1 is GTSNPN and CDR2 SVGIG (reference sequence). In DNA form, the CDR3 reads TGTGCCTGGAGTGAGGGGAATTCACCCCTCCACTTT. Translation gives CAWSEGNSPLHF.

This clone was picked up one time. V is TRBV30 and J is TRBJ2-7, with TRBD2 matching over 12 bases. Germline V gene lookup returns CDR1 GTSNPN and CDR2 SVGIG (reference sequence). Trimming cost V 4 bases and J 3 bases; bases outside gene matches: 7. The CDR3 spans 15 residues. The CDR3 spells CAWTRGLAGIYEQYF. Here the CDR3 DNA reads TGTGCCTGGACCCGTGGACTAGCGGGAATCTACGAGCAGTACTTC.

The V call is TRBV2, the J call TRBJ2-3; 8 nucleotides line up with TRBD2. This CDR3 has 14 amino acids. CDR1 is SNHLY and CDR2 is FYNNEI in the germline V gene. Trimming at V came to 7 bases and at J to 2 bases, leaving 5 bases not matched to a gene. Here the CDR3 reads CASNLREATDTQYF. The CDR3 region has the DNA TGTGCCAGCAATTTGCGGGAGGCCACAGATACGCAGTATTTT.

This clone was counted only a few times. One junction end does not reproduce the germline sequence, and a read error may be involved. The V gene is TRBV29-1, the J gene TRBJ1-4; D call uncertain. The germline gives CDR1 SQVTM, CDR2 ANQGSEA. This CDR3 region has 12 residues. The CDR3 is CSVGWTSEKLFF. Here the CDR3 DNA reads TGCAGCGTTGGCTGGACTAGTGAAAAACTGTTTTTT.

The genes are TRBV7-2 and TRBJ2-2; 9 bases map to TRBD1. With 3 bases clipped from V and 6 bases from J, the junction kept 11 bases outside the gene matches. The CDR3 runs 17 residues. Germline V lookup: CDR1 SGHTA, CDR2 FQGNSA. The CDR3 region is CASSLSRDRVDAGELFF. CDR3 bases: TGTGCCAGCAGCTTGTCCCGGGACAGGGTTGATGCCGGGGAGCTGTTTTTT. The whole variable domain, filled in from reference TRBV7-2 and TRBJ2-2, reads GAGVSQSPSNKVTEKGKDVELRCDPISGHTALYWYRQSLGQGLEFLIYFQGNSAPDKSGLPSDRFSAERTGGSVSTLTIQRTQQEDSAVYLCASSLSRDRVDAGELFFGEGSRLTVL.

The CDR3, as DNA: TGCAGCGTTGATACAACAGGGACCTCTGGAAACACCATATATTTT. This codes for CSVDTTGTSGNTIYF. The V gene is TRBV29-1, the J gene TRBJ1-3; perhaps TRBD1 as D (6 bases). CDR3 length: 15 amino acids. In germline, CDR1 is SQVTM, CDR2 ANQGSEA. Trimming took off 3 bases at V and 0 bases at J, with 12 bases between the two ends.

The sample holds many counts of this clone. The rearrangement links TRBV28 to TRBJ2-6; maybe TRBD1 (6 bases). Germline V lookup: CDR1 MDHEN, CDR2 SYDVKM. Trimming pared 8 bases from V and 0 bases from J, leaving 8 bases between. The CDR3 sequence is 14 residues long. CDR3 bases: TGTGCCAGCCAGGGGTACTCTGGGGCCAACGTCCTGACTTTC. Protein: CASQGYSGANVLTF.

J is TRBJ2-3 and V is TRBV10-3; tentatively, D is TRBD1 or TRBD2 (5 bases each). V dropped 6 bases and J dropped 0 bases, with 13 bases sitting between them. The CDR3 consists of 15 residues. The germline V gene has CDR1 ENHRY and CDR2 SYGVKD. The CDR3 DNA is TGTGCCATCAGGGGGACGGCCTCTAGCACAGATACGCAGTATTTT. This sequence encodes CAIRGTASSTDTQYF.

The CDR3: CASSSNREQFF. CDR3 nucleotide sequence: TGTGCCAGCAGTTCAAACCGGGAGCAGTTCTTC. The V call is TRBV5-8, the J call TRBJ2-1; no reliable D call. Germline V gene lookup returns CDR1 SGHTS and CDR2 YDEGEE. V was pared by 5 bases and J by 10 bases, with 10 bases between. CDR3 size: 11 residues.

V and J are TRBV28 and TRBJ1-4; the match to TRBD1 covers 10 bases. The CDR3 is made up of 15 amino acids. Germline V gives CDR1 MDHEN, CDR2 SYDVKM. The J segment lost 5 bases and the V segment lost 5 bases, leaving 5 bases of the junction unmatched. The CDR3 bases are TGTGCCAGCAGTCGGAGGGGACAGGGGAATGAAAAACTGTTTTTT. Its translation: CASSRRGQGNEKLFF. Full variable domain (missing parts from reference TRBV28 and TRBJ1-4): DVKVTQSSRYLVKRTGEKVFLECVQDMDHENMFWYRQDPGLGLRLIYFSYDVKMKEKGDIPEGYSVSREKKERFSLILESASTNQTSMYLCASSRRGQGNEKLFFGSGTQLSVL.

Written as DNA, the CDR3 is TGCAGCGTTGAACCGAGGGCGTACAATGAGCAGTTCTTC. As protein: CSVEPRAYNEQFF. This chain joins TRBV29-1 and TRBJ2-1; D is possibly TRBD2 (5 bases). The ends were cut back, 2 bases at V and 4 bases at J, with 9 bases in the middle. CDR1 SQVTM and CDR2 ANQGSEA come from the germline V gene. The CDR3 loop spans 13 amino acids.

The CDR3 DNA sequence: TGTGCCATCAGTGAAGGGGATGGCTATGGCTACACCTTC. Amino acids: CAISEGDGYGYTF. This chain joins TRBV10-3 and TRBJ1-2, with D possibly being TRBD1 (5 bases). V lost 3 bases, J lost 4 bases, and 9 bases lay in between. This CDR3 region has 13 residues. CDR1 and CDR2 from the germline V gene are ENHRY and SYGVKD.

The V call is TRBV19, the J call TRBJ2-7; D not certain. Trimming cost V 8 bases and J 0 bases, with 11 bases left between them. The CDR3 contains 13 residues. CDR1 is LNHDA and CDR2 is SQIVND in the germline V gene (reference sequence). The DNA for the CDR3 is TGTGCCAGTGGTGGTCCTAACTCCTACGAGCAGTACTTC. Amino acids: CASGGPNSYEQYF.